The clone carrying this T cell receptor (beta chain) was detected a few times. The antigen remains undetermined. Because the CDR3 is missing its conserved closing phenylalanine or tryptophan, this is likely a read error. CDR3 length: 16 residues. V lost 7 bases and J lost 5; bases outside the gene matches: 15. The data derive from a study of post-analysis software for immune sequencing data. Whole-study context: Relapsing-remitting, secondary progressive and progressive-relapsing multiple sclerosis were all included among the disease courses. Findings of the study overall: Analysis by F measure revealed that same-batch samples clustered strongly together. Among multiple sclerosis patients, normalized Chao1 diversity was significantly below that of controls. TRBV5-6, TRBV5-1 and TRBV20-1 were among roughly 5 TRBV segments more frequent in patients than controls.

Tagging with unique molecular identifiers was a feature of the TCR beta cDNA libraries. The authors obtained 400,000 to 600,000 cDNA molecules from approximately 0.91 to 9.4 million T cells. Via MiXCR, TCRdb re-called the PCR reads, giving one row per CDR3 protein. The table has 350,000 to 500,000 distinct CDR3 sequences, less than 40% seen once. The clonotype originates from a girl aged 2 to 9 with multiple sclerosis. Sequenced: blood. This chain joins TRBV12-3 or TRBV12-4 and TRBJ1-2, with 8 bases matching TRBD1. CDR3 sequence: CASIPTPGGEEYGYTV. CDR3 in DNA: TGTGCCAGCATCCCGACCCCAGGGGGCGAAGAGTATGGCTACACCGTC.